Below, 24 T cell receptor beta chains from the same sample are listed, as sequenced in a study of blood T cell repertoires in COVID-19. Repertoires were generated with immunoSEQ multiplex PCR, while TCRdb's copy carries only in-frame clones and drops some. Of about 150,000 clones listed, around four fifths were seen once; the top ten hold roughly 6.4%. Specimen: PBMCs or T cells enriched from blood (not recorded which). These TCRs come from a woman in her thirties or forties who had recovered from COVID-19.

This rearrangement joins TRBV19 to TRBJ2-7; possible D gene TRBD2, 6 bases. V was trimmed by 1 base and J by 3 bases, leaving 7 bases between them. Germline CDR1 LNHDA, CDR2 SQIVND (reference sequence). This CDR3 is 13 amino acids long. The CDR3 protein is CASSIGLVYEQYF. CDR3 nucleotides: TGTGCCAGTAGTATAGGACTAGTCTACGAGCAGTACTTC. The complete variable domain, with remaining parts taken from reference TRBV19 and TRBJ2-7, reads DGGITQSPKYLFRKEGQNVTLSCEQNLNHDAMYWYRQDPGQGLRLIYYSQIVNDFQKGDIAEGYSVSREKKESFPLTVTSAQKNPTAFYLCASSIGLVYEQYFGPGTRLTVT.

Written as DNA, the CDR3 is TGTGCCAGCAGCCAACATTTGATCCGGGACAGGAGCTCTGGAAACACCATATATTTT. It is translated as CASSQHLIRDRSSGNTIYF. This chain links TRBV3-1 (or the pseudogene TRBV3-2) with TRBJ1-3, with TRBD1 identical over 8 bases. The CDR3 loop spans 19 amino acids. Germline CDR1 LGHDT, CDR2 YNNKEL (reference sequence). The V segment lost 2 bases and the J segment 0 bases; nucleotides outside the gene matches: 12.

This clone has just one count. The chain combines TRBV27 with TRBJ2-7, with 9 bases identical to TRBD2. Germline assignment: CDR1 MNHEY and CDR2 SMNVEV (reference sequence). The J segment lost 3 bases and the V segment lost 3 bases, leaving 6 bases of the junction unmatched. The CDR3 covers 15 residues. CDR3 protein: CASSFSGSDYYEQYF. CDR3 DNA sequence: TGTGCCAGCAGTTTTAGCGGGAGCGATTACTACGAGCAGTACTTC.

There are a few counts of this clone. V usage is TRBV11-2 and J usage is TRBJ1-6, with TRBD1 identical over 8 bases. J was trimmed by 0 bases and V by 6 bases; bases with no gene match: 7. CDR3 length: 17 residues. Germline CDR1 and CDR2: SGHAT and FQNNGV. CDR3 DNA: TGTGCCAGCAGTTTGACAGGGGCCTACTCCTATAATTCACCCCTCCACTTT. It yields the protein CASSLTGAYSYNSPLHF. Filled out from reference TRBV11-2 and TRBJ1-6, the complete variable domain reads EAGVAQSPRYKIIEKRQSVAFWCNPISGHATLYWYQQILGQGPKLLIQFQNNGVVDDSQLPKDRFSAERLKGVDSTLKIQPAKLEDSAVYLCASSLTGAYSYNSPLHFGNGTRLTVT.

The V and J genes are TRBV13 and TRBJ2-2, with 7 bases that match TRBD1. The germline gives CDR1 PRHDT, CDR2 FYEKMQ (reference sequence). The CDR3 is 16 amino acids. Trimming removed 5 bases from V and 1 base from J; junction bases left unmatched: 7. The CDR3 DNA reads TGTGCCAGCAGCCATTATAGGGGGCTGAACACCGGGGAGCTGTTTTTT. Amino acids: CASSHYRGLNTGELFF. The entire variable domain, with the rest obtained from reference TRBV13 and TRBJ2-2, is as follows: AAGVIQSPRHLIKEKRETATLKCYPIPRHDTVYWYQQGPGQDPQFLISFYEKMQSDKGSIPDRFSAQQFSDYHSELNMSSLELGDSALYFCASSHYRGLNTGELFFGEGSRLTVL.

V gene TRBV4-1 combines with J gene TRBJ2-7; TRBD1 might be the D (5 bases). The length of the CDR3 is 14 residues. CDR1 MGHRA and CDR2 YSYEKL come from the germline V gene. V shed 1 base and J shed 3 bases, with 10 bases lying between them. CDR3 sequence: CASSQVQGNYEQYF. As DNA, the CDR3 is TGCGCCAGCAGCCAAGTCCAGGGAAACTACGAGCAGTACTTC.

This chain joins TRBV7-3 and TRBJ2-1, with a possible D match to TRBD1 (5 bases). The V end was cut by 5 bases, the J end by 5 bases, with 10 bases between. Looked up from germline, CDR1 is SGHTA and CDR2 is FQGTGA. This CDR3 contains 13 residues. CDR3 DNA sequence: TGTGCCAGCAGCCCCCAGACAGACAATGAGCAGTTCTTC. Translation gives CASSPQTDNEQFF.

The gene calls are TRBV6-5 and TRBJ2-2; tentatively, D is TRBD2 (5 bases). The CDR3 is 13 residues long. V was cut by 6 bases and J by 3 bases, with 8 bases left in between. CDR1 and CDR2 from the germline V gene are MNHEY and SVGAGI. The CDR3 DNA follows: TGTGCCAGCAGCGCGGGTTACACCGGGGAGCTGTTTTTT. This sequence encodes CASSAGYTGELFF.

As DNA, the CDR3 is TGTGCCAGCAGCCTTCGACAGACAGACTACGAGCAGTACTTC. The encoded protein is CASSLRQTDYEQYF. The V gene is TRBV11-1, the J gene TRBJ2-7, with D possibly matching TRBD1 (5 bases). Trimming removed 5 bases from V and 3 bases from J, with 14 bases in between. The germline V gene encodes CDR1 SGHAT and CDR2 FQDESV (reference sequence). The CDR3 totals 14 residues.

DNA for the CDR3: TGTGCCAGAAGCTTGGGACTAGCGGGGCAAGTAAGAGGGGAGCTGTTTTTT. Protein: CARSLGLAGQVRGELFF. The chain joins TRBV5-3 to TRBJ2-2; 11 bases agree with TRBD2. TRBV5-3 is an open reading frame whose function is uncertain. The CDR3 runs 17 residues. J was trimmed by 8 bases and V by 0 bases; bases with no gene match: 9.

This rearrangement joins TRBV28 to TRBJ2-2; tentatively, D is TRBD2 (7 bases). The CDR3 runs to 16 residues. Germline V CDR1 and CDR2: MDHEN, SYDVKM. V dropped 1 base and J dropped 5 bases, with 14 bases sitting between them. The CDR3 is CASSLLQGGRTGELFF. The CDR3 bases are TGTGCCAGCAGTTTATTACAGGGAGGGCGAACCGGGGAGCTGTTTTTT.

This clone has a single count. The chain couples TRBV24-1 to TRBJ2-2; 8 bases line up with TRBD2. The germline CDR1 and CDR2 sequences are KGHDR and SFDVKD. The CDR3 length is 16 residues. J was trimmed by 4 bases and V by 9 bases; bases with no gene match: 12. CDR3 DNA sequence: TGTGCCACCCGGGAGGGAGGAAGCGGGAGCACCGGGGAGCTGTTTTTT. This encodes CATREGGSGSTGELFF.

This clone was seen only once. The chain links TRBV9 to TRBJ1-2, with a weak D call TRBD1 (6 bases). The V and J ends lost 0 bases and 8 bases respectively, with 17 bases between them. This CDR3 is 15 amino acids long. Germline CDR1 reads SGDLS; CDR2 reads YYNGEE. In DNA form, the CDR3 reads TGTGCCAGCAGCGTAGGACGGGCAGGGGCTGGGGGCTACACCTTC. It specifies CASSVGRAGAGGYTF.

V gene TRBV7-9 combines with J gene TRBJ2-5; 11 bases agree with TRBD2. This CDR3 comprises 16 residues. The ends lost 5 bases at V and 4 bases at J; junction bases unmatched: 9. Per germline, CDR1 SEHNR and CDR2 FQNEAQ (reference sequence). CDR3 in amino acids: CASSHNSGRASETQYF. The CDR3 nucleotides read TGTGCCAGCAGCCATAATAGCGGGAGGGCCTCAGAGACCCAGTACTTC.

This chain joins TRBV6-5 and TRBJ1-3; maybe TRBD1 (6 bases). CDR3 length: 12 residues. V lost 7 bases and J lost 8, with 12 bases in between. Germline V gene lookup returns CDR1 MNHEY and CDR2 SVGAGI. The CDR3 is CASKGGGDTIYF. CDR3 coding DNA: TGTGCCAGCAAGGGAGGGGGGGACACCATATATTTT.

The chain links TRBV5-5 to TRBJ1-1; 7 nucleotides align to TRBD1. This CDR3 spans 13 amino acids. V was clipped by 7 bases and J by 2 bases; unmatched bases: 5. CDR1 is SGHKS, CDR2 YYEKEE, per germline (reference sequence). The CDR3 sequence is CASGRQGNTEAFF. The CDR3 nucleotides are TGTGCCAGCGGCCGACAGGGTAACACTGAAGCTTTCTTT.

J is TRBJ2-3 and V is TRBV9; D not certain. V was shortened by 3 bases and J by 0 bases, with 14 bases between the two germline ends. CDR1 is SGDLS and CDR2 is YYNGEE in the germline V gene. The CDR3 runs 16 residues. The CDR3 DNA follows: TGTGCCAGCAGCGCGAATAAACAGTCTAGCACAGATACGCAGTATTTT. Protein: CASSANKQSSTDTQYF. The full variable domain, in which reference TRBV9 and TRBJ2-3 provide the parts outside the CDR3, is DSGVTQTPKHLITATGQRVTLRCSPRSGDLSVYWYQQSLDQGLQFLIQYYNGEERAKGNILERFSAQQFPDLHSELNLSSLELGDSALYFCASSANKQSSTDTQYFGPGTRLTVL.

This chain's CDR3 is CASSSDRATEAFF. CDR3 sequence (DNA): TGTGCCAGCAGCTCGGACAGGGCCACTGAAGCTTTCTTT. The chain carries TRBV2 and TRBJ1-1, with 8 nucleotides matching TRBD1. J gave up 4 bases and V 6 bases, and 4 bases lay outside the gene matches. The CDR3 has 13 residues. The germline CDR1 and CDR2 sequences are SNHLY and FYNNEI.

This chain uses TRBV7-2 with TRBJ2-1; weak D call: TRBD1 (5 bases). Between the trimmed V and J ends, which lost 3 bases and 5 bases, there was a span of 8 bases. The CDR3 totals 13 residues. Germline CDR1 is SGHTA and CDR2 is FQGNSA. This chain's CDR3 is CASSLGRDNEQFF. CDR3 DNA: TGTGCCAGCAGCTTGGGCAGGGACAATGAGCAGTTCTTC.

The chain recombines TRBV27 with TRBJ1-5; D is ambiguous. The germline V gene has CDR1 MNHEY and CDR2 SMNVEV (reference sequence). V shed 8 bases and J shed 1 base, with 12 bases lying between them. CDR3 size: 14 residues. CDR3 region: CASGWAESNQPQHF. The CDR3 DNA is TGTGCCAGCGGGTGGGCCGAGAGCAATCAGCCCCAGCATTTT.

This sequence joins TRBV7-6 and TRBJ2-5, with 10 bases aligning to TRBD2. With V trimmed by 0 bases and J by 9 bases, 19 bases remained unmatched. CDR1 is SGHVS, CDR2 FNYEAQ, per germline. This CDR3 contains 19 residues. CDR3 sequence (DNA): TGTGCCAGCAGCTTAGCCCGGTTGGGTACTAGCGGGACGGGTATGGCCCAGTACTTC. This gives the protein CASSLARLGTSGTGMAQYF.

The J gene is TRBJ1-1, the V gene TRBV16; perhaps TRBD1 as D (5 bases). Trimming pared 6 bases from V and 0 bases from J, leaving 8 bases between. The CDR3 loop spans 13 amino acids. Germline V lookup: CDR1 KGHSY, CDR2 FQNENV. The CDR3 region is CASSLTVNTEAFF. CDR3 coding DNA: TGTGCCAGCAGTCTGACAGTGAACACTGAAGCTTTCTTT.

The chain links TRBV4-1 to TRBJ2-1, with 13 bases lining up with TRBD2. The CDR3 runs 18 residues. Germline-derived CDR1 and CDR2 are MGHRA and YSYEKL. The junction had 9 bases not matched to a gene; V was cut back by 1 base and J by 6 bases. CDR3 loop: CASSQAYYGTSGTNEQFF. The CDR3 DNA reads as TGCGCCAGCAGCCAAGCTTACTACGGGACTAGCGGGACCAATGAGCAGTTCTTC.

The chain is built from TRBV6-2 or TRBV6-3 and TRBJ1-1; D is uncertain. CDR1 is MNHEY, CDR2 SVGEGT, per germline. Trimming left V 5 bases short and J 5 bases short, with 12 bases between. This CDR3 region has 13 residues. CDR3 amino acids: CASSHSGLTEAFF. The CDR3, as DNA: TGTGCCAGCAGTCATTCAGGTTTAACTGAAGCTTTCTTT.